One sample yielded the 8 T cell receptor beta chains listed below, sequenced in a study of blood T cell repertoires in COVID-19 (dated by TCRdb to 2018 to 2020). The library was prepared using the immunoSEQ multiplex PCR assay. TCRdb stores this immuneACCESS table with in-frame sequences only. Part of the clones is absent; in the studies checked, under half of the shortfall reflects unresolved V genes, and no reason is known for the rest. Present in this sample are 75,000 to 90,000 clones, approximately 86% of which were seen just once. The leading ten clones occupy 15% to 20% of the sample. The sequenced sample was peripheral blood. All receptors derive from an older man with active or convalescent COVID-19.

The V call is TRBV19, the J call TRBJ1-1; a possible D gene is TRBD1 (5 bases). Looked up from germline, CDR1 is LNHDA and CDR2 is SQIVND (reference sequence). Trimming shortened V by 6 bases and J by 3 bases, and 11 bases separated the two germline ends. CDR3 size: 13 residues. DNA of the CDR3: TGTGCCAGTAGGACAGAGCCTTACACTGAAGCTTTCTTT. Residues: CASRTEPYTEAFF.

The chain links TRBV28 to TRBJ2-6, with 9 bases lining up with TRBD1. The germline gives CDR1 MDHEN, CDR2 SYDVKM. The CDR3 has 19 residues. Unmatched junction bases numbered 14, after V lost 6 bases and J lost 2 bases. In DNA, the CDR3 is TGTGCCAGCAGGACCTTCCCGGGACAGGGTGATACTGGGGCCAACGTCCTGACTTTC. It is translated as CASRTFPGQGDTGANVLTF.

This clone was found once. V and J are TRBV27 and TRBJ1-2; D is perhaps TRBD1 (6 bases). V dropped 8 bases and J dropped 0 bases, with 16 bases sitting between them. The CDR3 length is 15 residues. In germline, CDR1 is MNHEY, CDR2 SMNVEV (reference sequence). The CDR3, as DNA: TGTGCCAGCTCCAGGGGCCCGACTTCTAACTATGGCTACACCTTC. Its translation: CASSRGPTSNYGYTF.

The V and J genes are TRBV3-1 (or the pseudogene TRBV3-2) and TRBJ2-1; D not certain. The V end was cut by 1 base, the J end by 8 bases, with 12 bases between. The germline gives CDR1 LGHDT, CDR2 YNNKEL (reference sequence). The CDR3 has 14 amino acids. CDR3 sequence (DNA): TGTGCCAGCAGCCAAGGGCAGGAAGTCGATGAGCAGTTCTTC. It is translated as CASSQGQEVDEQFF.

This clone was seen once. The V call is TRBV3-1 (or the pseudogene TRBV3-2), the J call TRBJ1-5; no clear D. The CDR3 length is 13 residues. With 1 base removed from V and 6 bases from J, the gap between germline ends came to 7 bases. Germline V gene sequence: CDR1 LGHDT, CDR2 YNNKEL (reference sequence). Here the CDR3 reads CASSQGPGQPQHF. The CDR3 region has the DNA TGTGCCAGCAGCCAAGGTCCGGGTCAGCCCCAGCATTTT.

The chain uses TRBV29-1 and TRBJ1-5; TRBD1 matches 9 bases. Germline values: CDR1 SQVTM, CDR2 ANQGSEA. The CDR3 extends over 13 amino acids. With 4 bases clipped from V and 4 bases from J, the junction kept 2 bases outside the gene matches. CDR3 loop: CSVATGGNQPQHF. In nucleotides, the CDR3 is TGCAGCGTTGCGACAGGGGGAAATCAGCCCCAGCATTTT.

This chain joins TRBV28 and TRBJ2-7; 9 nucleotides agree with TRBD2. The germline CDR1 and CDR2 sequences are MDHEN and SYDVKM. This CDR3 has 16 amino acids. With 3 bases clipped from V and 1 base from J, the junction kept 7 bases outside the gene matches. The DNA for the CDR3 is TGTGCCAGCAGTTTTTCCCTAGCGGGGTTATCCTACGAGCAGTACGTC. It encodes CASSFSLAGLSYEQYV.

The chain combines TRBV2 with TRBJ2-2; TRBD2 aligns across 7 bases. V lost 4 bases, J lost 1 base, and 6 bases stayed unmatched. The CDR3 extends over 16 amino acids. CDR1 and CDR2 (germline): SNHLY, FYNNEI. The CDR3 sequence: CASSAGRSKNTGELFF. The CDR3 DNA reads TGTGCCAGCAGTGCCGGGAGGTCCAAGAACACCGGGGAGCTGTTTTTT.